In its sample, the clone carrying this T cell receptor (beta chain) was seen many times. Each CDR3 protein is one row after TCRdb ran MiXCR on the RACE reads. The sample holds about 84,000 distinct CDR3 sequences, roughly a tenth seen once. This sample is part of a study of human T cells and chemical hapten exposure. Study at large: Patients received weekly diphenylcyclopropenone doses to the scalp throughout the roughly 22-week study.

This CDR3 spans 11 amino acids. CDR1 and CDR2 (germline): KGHSH, LQKENI. Trimming stripped 5 bases from V and 8 bases from J, with 7 bases between. Noted time point: patch test 3, about 24 weeks after DPC sensitization. As for treatment: therapeutic diphenylcyclopropenone sensitization with weekly scalp DPC. Sequencing used whole blood, obtained in connection with sensitization to the hapten diphenylcyclopropenone (DPC). This sequence was found in a woman aged 45-65 years with alopecia areata. Some clones in this sample may be carry-over from other donors' samples. The V gene is TRBV18, the J gene TRBJ2-1; D gene unclear. CDR3 sequence reads: CASSIGDEQFF. CDR3 nucleotides: TGTGCCAGCTCAATTGGTGATGAGCAGTTCTTC.